These 32 T cell receptor beta chains were all obtained from the same sample, sequenced in a study of fetal regulatory T cell absence and autoimmunity. Some clones are missing from TCRdb's copy, which holds only in-frame ones; the method was immunoSEQ multiplex PCR. Of more than 85,000 clones listed, 72% are singletons. Sequencing was done on a sample of pancreas tissue. These receptors all stem from a male donor with IPEX syndrome.

V and J are TRBV2 and TRBJ2-7; 9 bases match TRBD1. The germline V gene encodes CDR1 SNHLY and CDR2 FYNNEI. The CDR3 length is 14 residues. The junction had 5 bases not matched to a gene; V was cut back by 6 bases and J by 2 bases. This CDR3 reads CASRPGQGAYEQYF. CDR3 coding DNA: TGTGCCAGCAGGCCGGGACAGGGAGCCTACGAGCAGTACTTC.

The rearrangement uses TRBV10-3 and TRBJ1-1, with TRBD1 as a possible D gene (5 bases). Germline V CDR1 and CDR2: ENHRY, SYGVKD. The V gene lost 10 bases and the J gene lost 5 bases, with 11 bases spanning the gap. This CDR3 region has 11 residues. The CDR3 nucleotides are TGTGCCACTGCGGGGGTGACTGAAGCTTTCTTT. Translating it yields CATAGVTEAFF.

Written as DNA, the CDR3 is TGCGCCAGCAGTCAATTTCCCAAGGAGGGACAGGGTTACGAGCAGTACTTC. It specifies CASSQFPKEGQGYEQYF. This chain uses TRBV23-1 with TRBJ2-7; 9 nucleotides match TRBD1. TRBV23-1 is labeled an ORF, and its function is uncertain. V lost 1 base, J lost 4 bases, and 11 bases stayed unmatched. This CDR3 is built from 17 residues.

This clone was picked up a small number of times. This chain uses TRBV7-8 with TRBJ1-5; D is ambiguous. Germline V gene data show CDR1 as SGHVS and CDR2 as FQNEAQ. Trimming left V 2 bases short and J 6 bases short, with 8 bases between. This CDR3 has 13 amino acids. CDR3 residues: CASSLFGSQPQHF. CDR3 in DNA: TGTGCCAGCAGCTTATTCGGTAGTCAGCCCCAGCATTTT.

V is TRBV30 and J is TRBJ1-2, with 8 bases that match TRBD1. Germline V CDR1 and CDR2: GTSNPN, SVGIG (reference sequence). V lost 2 bases, J lost 8 bases, and 7 bases stayed unmatched. This CDR3 spans 13 amino acids. The CDR3 loop reads CAWSPDRGRGYTF. CDR3 DNA: TGTGCCTGGAGTCCCGACAGGGGTCGGGGCTACACCTTC.

The chain joins TRBV5-5 to TRBJ1-2; no firm D call. The V and J ends lost 0 bases and 3 bases respectively, with 3 bases between them. The CDR3 is 12 residues long. CDR1 SGHKS and CDR2 YYEKEE come from the germline V gene (reference sequence). The DNA of the CDR3 is TGTGCCAGCAGCTTGGCGGACTATGGCTACACCTTC. It yields the protein CASSLADYGYTF.

The gene calls are TRBV5-1 and TRBJ1-4; 9 bases fit TRBD1. In germline, CDR1 is SGHRS, CDR2 YFSETQ. With V trimmed by 4 bases and J by 2 bases, 3 bases remained unmatched. The CDR3 is made up of 15 amino acids. CDR3 region: CASSGTGSTNEKLFF. CDR3 nucleotide sequence: TGCGCCAGCAGCGGGACAGGGAGCACTAATGAAAAACTGTTTTTT.

The chain has TRBV10-3 and TRBJ1-2; 9 bases line up with TRBD1. This CDR3 spans 15 amino acids. J lost 3 bases, V lost 0 bases, and 2 bases had no gene match. The germline V gene has CDR1 ENHRY and CDR2 SYGVKD. CDR3 residues: CAISESGQGHYGYTF. CDR3 nucleotide sequence: TGTGCCATCAGTGAGTCGGGACAGGGACACTATGGCTACACCTTC.

The CDR3 coding sequence is TGTGCCACCAGCAGACACGTAGGACTAGCGGGAGGTTGCGAGCAGTACTTC. Amino acids: CATSRHVGLAGGCEQYF. The J gene is TRBJ2-7, the V gene TRBV15, with TRBD2 matching over 14 bases. There are 17 residues in the CDR3. Germline trimming cut 2 bases from V and 6 bases from J; bases unmatched to any gene: 9. From germline, CDR1 is LNHNV and CDR2 YYDKDF (reference sequence).

This clone has only a few counts. The chain couples TRBV27 to TRBJ1-2; D is unclear. Trimming took 6 bases from V and 7 from J, leaving 12 bases between them. This CDR3 is built from 12 residues. Germline loops: CDR1 MNHEY, CDR2 SMNVEV (reference sequence). CDR3 nucleotide sequence: TGTGCCAGCAGGAAGGGTATAAGTGGCTACACCTTC. The encoded protein is CASRKGISGYTF.

J is TRBJ2-2 and V is TRBV9; TRBD2 aligns across 16 bases. V gave up 3 bases and J gave up 4 bases; unmatched junction bases: 6. Per the germline V gene, CDR1 is SGDLS and CDR2 is YYNGEE. The CDR3 runs to 18 residues. CDR3 loop: CASSGGTSGGAATGELFF. The CDR3 nucleotides are TGTGCCAGCAGCGGAGGGACTAGCGGGGGGGCCGCCACCGGGGAGCTGTTTTTT. The full variable domain, rest sourced from reference TRBV9 and TRBJ2-2, is DSGVTQTPKHLITATGQRVTLRCSPRSGDLSVYWYQQSLDQGLQFLIQYYNGEERAKGNILERFSAQQFPDLHSELNLSSLELGDSALYFCASSGGTSGGAATGELFFGEGSRLTVL.

The chain recombines TRBV29-1 with TRBJ2-6; the D is unclear. CDR1 is SQVTM, CDR2 ANQGSEA, per germline. The CDR3 runs to 15 residues. The germline V and J ends were trimmed by 4 bases and 0 bases, with 10 bases remaining between them. CDR3 in amino acids: CSVAVGSSGANVLTF. The CDR3 nucleotides read TGCAGCGTTGCGGTCGGCAGCTCTGGGGCCAACGTCCTGACTTTC.

The rearrangement joins TRBV4-2 to TRBJ2-7, with 8 positions matching TRBD2. Unmatched junction bases numbered 12, after V lost 0 bases and J lost 11 bases. This CDR3 region has 15 residues. Germline-derived CDR1 and CDR2 are LGHNA and YNFKEQ. This chain's CDR3 is CASSQEESSGRLEYF. The CDR3 DNA sequence: TGTGCCAGCAGCCAAGAAGAGAGCAGCGGGAGACTGGAGTACTTC.

V is TRBV5-4 and J is TRBJ2-1; D gene ambiguous. This CDR3 comprises 11 residues. V was clipped by 4 bases and J by 5 bases, with 4 bases between them. Per the germline V gene, CDR1 is SGHNT and CDR2 is YYREEE (reference sequence). CDR3 DNA: TGTGCCAGCAGCACCAACAATGAGCAGTTCTTC. It encodes CASSTNNEQFF. Full variable domain (missing parts from reference TRBV5-4 and TRBJ2-1): ETGVTQSPTHLIKTRGQQVTLRCSSQSGHNTVSWYQQALGQGPQFIFQYYREEENGRGNFPPRFSGLQFPNYSSELNVNALELDDSALYLCASSTNNEQFFGPGTRLTVL.

This clone was recorded once. The J gene is TRBJ1-5, the V gene TRBV15; 9 nucleotides align to TRBD1. Germline CDR1 is LNHNV and CDR2 is YYDKDF (reference sequence). This CDR3 spans 16 amino acids. Trimming removed 3 bases from V and 4 bases from J; junction bases left unmatched: 7. The CDR3, as DNA: TGTGCCACCAGCAGCGAACAGGGGGCGCGGAATCAGCCCCAGCATTTT. Translation gives CATSSEQGARNQPQHF.

The table lists this clone with a count of one. V usage is TRBV7-8 and J usage is TRBJ1-5; 9 nucleotides agree with TRBD1. V shed 5 bases and J 0 bases; nucleotides not matched to a gene: 11. This CDR3 comprises 18 residues. Germline V gene sequence: CDR1 SGHVS, CDR2 FQNEAQ. CDR3 sequence: CASSIWTGAAGSNQPQHF. The CDR3 DNA reads TGTGCCAGCAGCATATGGACAGGGGCTGCGGGTAGCAATCAGCCCCAGCATTTT.

This clone appeared once. CDR3 in amino acids: CASSVETGEVGYTF. In DNA, the CDR3 is TGTGCCAGCAGCGTAGAAACAGGGGAGGTGGGCTACACCTTC. This chain joins TRBV9 and TRBJ1-2; 7 bases line up with TRBD1. Germline V gene sequence: CDR1 SGDLS, CDR2 YYNGEE. V shed 0 bases and J 8 bases; nucleotides not matched to a gene: 7. This CDR3 contains 14 residues.

V is TRBV2 and J is TRBJ2-5; 14 bases fit TRBD2. In germline, CDR1 is SNHLY, CDR2 FYNNEI. The junction had 6 bases not matched to a gene; V was cut back by 5 bases and J by 1 base. The CDR3 spans 17 residues. CDR3 bases: TGTGCCAGCAGTCCGGGACTAGCGGGGGTCATCCAAGAGACCCAGTACTTC. The encoded protein is CASSPGLAGVIQETQYF.

There are a few counts of this clone. The chain is built from TRBV19 and TRBJ2-7; 9 bases map to TRBD1. Germline V lookup: CDR1 LNHDA, CDR2 SQIVND (reference sequence). J lost 4 bases, V lost 1 base, and 2 bases had no gene match. The CDR3 totals 14 residues. This chain's CDR3 is CASSIAQGAYEQYF. CDR3 in DNA: TGTGCCAGTAGTATAGCACAGGGGGCGTACGAGCAGTACTTC.

V is TRBV6-6 and J is TRBJ1-4; 7 bases match TRBD1. CDR3 length: 15 amino acids. V lost 2 bases, J lost 3 bases, and 3 bases stayed unmatched. In germline, CDR1 is MNHNY, CDR2 SVGAGI (reference sequence). CDR3 nucleotides: TGTGCCAGCAGTTACCTTGACAGGGCTAATGAAAAACTGTTTTTT. Protein: CASSYLDRANEKLFF.

The genes are TRBV7-2 and TRBJ1-2, with 8 nucleotides matching TRBD1. This CDR3 is built from 14 residues. The germline gives CDR1 SGHTA, CDR2 FQGNSA. The J segment lost 4 bases and the V segment lost 3 bases, leaving 4 bases of the junction unmatched. Written as DNA, the CDR3 is TGTGCCAGCAGCTTTTGGACAGGGCCCTATGGCTACACCTTC. It translates to CASSFWTGPYGYTF.

This clone was detected a few times. The chain recombines TRBV7-2 with TRBJ2-7; D is possibly TRBD1 or TRBD2 (5 bases each). CDR3 size: 16 residues. V gave up 3 bases and J gave up 0 bases, with 15 bases separating them. Germline CDR1 and CDR2: SGHTA and FQGNSA. The CDR3 protein is CASSFYGTRSSYEQYF. In nucleotides, the CDR3 is TGTGCCAGCAGCTTTTACGGGACCCGGAGCTCCTACGAGCAGTACTTC.

This clone was picked up one time. The gene calls are TRBV6-1 and TRBJ2-1, with 12 bases aligning to TRBD2. The CDR3 totals 14 residues. V was pared by 10 bases and J by 4 bases, with 5 bases of the junction left unmatched. Germline loops: CDR1 MNHNS, CDR2 SASEGT. CDR3 sequence reads: CATWTSGNYNEQFF. The CDR3 region has the DNA TGTGCCACCTGGACTAGCGGGAATTACAATGAGCAGTTCTTC.

This clone came up once. The chain links TRBV7-2 to TRBJ2-3, with unresolved D. The V and J ends lost 4 bases and 2 bases respectively, with 10 bases between them. This CDR3 has 14 amino acids. Germline V gene sequence: CDR1 SGHTA, CDR2 FQGNSA. Here the CDR3 DNA reads TGTGCCAGCAGCTCAGCACTCCACACAGATACGCAGTATTTT. It translates to CASSSALHTDTQYF. Looking up the rest from reference TRBV7-2 and TRBJ2-3 gives the full variable domain: GAGVSQSPSNKVTEKGKDVELRCDPISGHTALYWYRQSLGQGLEFLIYFQGNSAPDKSGLPSDRFSAERTGGSVSTLTIQRTQQEDSAVYLCASSSALHTDTQYFGPGTRLTVL.

The chain recombines TRBV27 with TRBJ1-2; 7 positions match TRBD1. The CDR3 has 13 residues. CDR1 is MNHEY, CDR2 SMNVEV, per germline (reference sequence). The ends lost 4 bases at V and 4 bases at J; junction bases unmatched: 3. The CDR3 nucleotides are TGTGCCAGCAGTTACCGACAGGGCTATGGCTACACCTTC. This codes for CASSYRQGYGYTF.

The CDR3 is CASSSNRGTNTEAFF. CDR3 nucleotides: TGTGCCAGCAGCTCAAACCGGGGGACGAACACTGAAGCTTTCTTT. The genes are TRBV7-9 and TRBJ1-1; D might be TRBD1 (5 bases). CDR1 and CDR2 from the germline V gene are SEHNR and FQNEAQ (reference sequence). This CDR3 has 15 residues. V lost 4 bases and J 1 base, leaving 13 bases between the germline ends.

The chain links TRBV4-3 to TRBJ1-1, with D perhaps matching TRBD1 (5 bases). The CDR3 sequence is 13 residues long. Germline values: CDR1 LGHNA, CDR2 YSLEER. Trimming cost V 6 bases and J 2 bases, with 10 bases left between them. In DNA form, the CDR3 reads TGCGCCAGCAGTAAGGGGTTAAACACTGAAGCTTTCTTT. It translates to CASSKGLNTEAFF.

This clone has only one observation. The chain recombines TRBV7-9 with TRBJ2-5; either TRBD1 or TRBD2 may supply D (5 bases each). There are 15 residues in the CDR3. Germline lookup yields CDR1 SEHNR and CDR2 FQNEAQ (reference sequence). Trimming removed 8 bases from V and 5 bases from J, with 21 bases in between. The DNA for the CDR3 is TGTGCCAGCCGCGGTGCGCAGGGAGTGCGGGAGACCCAGTACTTC. This codes for CASRGAQGVRETQYF.

The chain is built from TRBV9 and TRBJ2-1; D might be TRBD2 (6 bases). V was clipped by 2 bases and J by 4 bases, with 13 bases between them. The CDR3 extends over 15 amino acids. Germline loops: CDR1 SGDLS, CDR2 YYNGEE. The CDR3 DNA reads TGTGCCAGCAGCGTCTTTGGACTACAGTACAATGAGCAGTTCTTC. Translation gives CASSVFGLQYNEQFF.

This clone was detected once. The chain is built from TRBV9 and TRBJ2-2; possible D gene TRBD1, 5 bases. This CDR3 has 17 amino acids. Trimming removed 5 bases at V and 1 base at J, with 18 bases between. The germline V gene has CDR1 SGDLS and CDR2 YYNGEE. The CDR3 DNA sequence: TGTGCCAGCAGTATTCGAGGTAGGGGCGAGAACACCGGGGAGCTGTTTTTT. Protein product: CASSIRGRGENTGELFF.

The CDR3 coding sequence is TGTGCCAGCAGCCCTAGGACAGGGGGCGGCAATGAGCAGTTCTTC. This encodes CASSPRTGGGNEQFF. The chain carries TRBV7-2 and TRBJ2-1; 11 bases are shared with TRBD1. CDR1 is SGHTA, CDR2 FQGNSA, per germline. The CDR3 covers 15 residues. J gave up 6 bases and V 5 bases, and 6 bases lay outside the gene matches.

The V gene is TRBV27, the J gene TRBJ2-3; D is perhaps TRBD2 (6 bases). The germline gives CDR1 MNHEY, CDR2 SMNVEV (reference sequence). The length of the CDR3 is 15 residues. V dropped 2 bases and J dropped 2 bases, with 11 bases sitting between them. CDR3 sequence (DNA): TGTGCCAGCAGTTTAATGGCGGGGCACACAGATACGCAGTATTTT. Protein: CASSLMAGHTDTQYF.